The 20 T cell receptor beta chains presented below share a single source sample, sequenced in a study of radiotherapy plus CTLA-4 blockade in lung cancer. Profiling relied on immunoSEQ multiplex PCR, and the TCRdb table lists in-frame clones only, not all of them. The sample carries fewer than 45,000 clones, around 70% recorded once. Source: peripheral blood, taken from a patient treated with radiotherapy plus ipilimumab. The receptors were sampled from a human donor with non-small cell lung cancer who had stable disease on radiotherapy plus ipilimumab.

The chain couples TRBV7-6 to TRBJ1-6; D is undetermined. The CDR3 is 17 residues long. Trimming cost V 0 bases and J 8 bases, with 17 bases left between them. The germline CDR1 and CDR2 sequences are SGHVS and FNYEAQ. The CDR3, as DNA: TGTGCCAGCAGCTTAGCGCCCCCCGGAGGGCTCGATTCACCCCTCCACTTT. Its protein is CASSLAPPGGLDSPLHF.

The CDR3 reads CATSRGRAEAFF. The DNA for the CDR3 is TGTGCCACCAGCAGAGGCCGGGCTGAAGCTTTCTTT. This sequence joins TRBV15 and TRBJ1-1, with unresolved D. V was cut by 1 base and J by 6 bases, with 6 bases left in between. Looked up from germline, CDR1 is LNHNV and CDR2 is YYDKDF (reference sequence). The CDR3 sequence is 12 residues long.

The chain carries TRBV7-9 and TRBJ2-3; 7 bases map to TRBD2. The CDR3 is 16 residues long. Germline lookup yields CDR1 SEHNR and CDR2 FQNEAQ (reference sequence). The V segment lost 1 base and the J segment 0 bases; nucleotides outside the gene matches: 4. CDR3 bases: TGTGCCAGCAGCTTAGTTGGGACTACTAGCACAGATACGCAGTATTTT. Its translation: CASSLVGTTSTDTQYF. The whole variable domain, filled in from reference TRBV7-9 and TRBJ2-3, reads DTGVSQNPRHKITKRGQNVTFRCDPISEHNRLYWYRQTLGQGPEFLTYFQNEAQLEKSRLLSDRFSAERPKGSFSTLEIQRTEQGDSAMYLCASSLVGTTSTDTQYFGPGTRLTVL.

This chain uses TRBV6-4 with TRBJ2-2; D is ambiguous. Trimming took 6 bases from V and 4 from J, leaving 9 bases between them. The CDR3 sequence is 13 residues long. Germline values: CDR1 MRHNA, CDR2 SNTAGT. The CDR3 reads CASRLSGTGELFF. DNA of the CDR3: TGTGCCAGCAGACTTTCGGGCACCGGGGAGCTGTTTTTT.

The genes are TRBV2 and TRBJ2-3, with D hard to call. The V gene's germline CDR1 is SNHLY and CDR2 FYNNEI. The CDR3 covers 12 residues. The V end lost 4 bases, the J end lost 6 bases, and 8 bases lay between the germline ends. The CDR3 protein is CASSAQFDTQYF. CDR3 DNA: TGTGCCAGCAGTGCTCAGTTCGATACGCAGTATTTT.

This clone was counted a few times. The chain links TRBV9 to TRBJ1-1; D remains unclear. There are 13 residues in the CDR3. Germline CDR1 is SGDLS and CDR2 is YYNGEE. Trimming removed 0 bases from V and 10 bases from J, with 13 bases in between. This CDR3 is CASSVVEGYSAFF. The CDR3 coding sequence is TGTGCCAGCAGCGTAGTGGAGGGTTATTCAGCTTTCTTT.

This clone came up a few times. The gene calls are TRBV29-1 and TRBJ2-1; tentatively, D is TRBD2 (5 bases). Germline CDR1 and CDR2: SQVTM and ANQGSEA. This CDR3 comprises 14 residues. V lost 8 bases, J lost 9 bases, and 23 bases lay in between. CDR3 region: CSSALLRPAGEQFF. The DNA for the CDR3 is TGCAGCTCAGCGTTGTTGCGCCCCGCGGGTGAGCAGTTCTTC.

The V gene is TRBV25-1, the J gene TRBJ2-2, with D maybe TRBD2 (6 bases). V was trimmed by 3 bases and J by 1 base, leaving 12 bases between them. This CDR3 comprises 16 residues. The germline CDR1 and CDR2 sequences are MGHDK and SYGVNS. This CDR3 reads CASSDLARQNTGELFF. The CDR3 bases are TGTGCCAGCAGTGACCTAGCGAGGCAGAACACCGGGGAGCTGTTTTTT.

The rearrangement uses TRBV5-1 and TRBJ2-5, with unresolved D. The germline gives CDR1 SGHRS, CDR2 YFSETQ. V lost 0 bases to trimming and J lost 2 bases, with 14 bases between them. The CDR3 extends over 16 amino acids. CDR3 protein: CASSLGWAQIQETQYF. DNA for the CDR3: TGCGCCAGCAGCTTGGGGTGGGCCCAGATACAAGAGACCCAGTACTTC.

To note about this clone: The CDR3 does not close with the conserved phenylalanine or tryptophan, likely indicating a read error. The chain carries TRBV2 and TRBJ2-3; 7 bases align to TRBD2. Germline V gene lookup returns CDR1 SNHLY and CDR2 FYNNEI. With 3 bases clipped from V and 0 bases from J, the junction kept 6 bases outside the gene matches. There are 16 residues in the CDR3. As DNA, the CDR3 is TGTGCCAGCAGTGACGGAATAGCGGGTAGCACAGATACGCAGTATCTT. Translated: CASSDGIAGSTDTQYL.

For the CDR3, the DNA is TGTGCCAGCAGCTTAGGGGGGACAGGATACGAGCAGTACTTC. Residues: CASSLGGTGYEQYF. The V gene is TRBV7-2, the J gene TRBJ2-7; TRBD1 agrees at 8 bases. Germline lookup yields CDR1 SGHTA and CDR2 FQGNSA. The J segment lost 4 bases and the V segment lost 1 base, leaving 3 bases of the junction unmatched. The CDR3 has 14 residues.

The chain links TRBV5-1 to TRBJ2-5, with 10 bases aligning to TRBD2. Germline V CDR1 and CDR2: SGHRS, YFSETQ. V dropped 1 base and J dropped 4; count of bases not matched to a gene: 4. The CDR3 covers 15 residues. The CDR3 bases are TGCGCCAGCAGCTTGACTAGCGGGGTAGGAGAGACCCAGTACTTC. Amino acid sequence: CASSLTSGVGETQYF.

V is TRBV6-6 and J is TRBJ2-7, with 13 positions matching TRBD2. Per the germline V gene, CDR1 is MNHNY and CDR2 is SVGAGI (reference sequence). Unmatched junction bases numbered 6, after V lost 10 bases and J lost 3 bases. This CDR3 is 14 amino acids long. The CDR3 DNA follows: TGTGCCACTCGACTAGCGGGGGGCTTCTACGAGCAGTACTTC. It codes for CATRLAGGFYEQYF.

The chain couples TRBV4-1 to TRBJ1-4; 9 bases align to TRBD1. V lost 1 base to trimming and J lost 5 bases; unmatched junction nucleotides: 11. The CDR3 spans 18 residues. CDR1 is MGHRA, CDR2 YSYEKL, per germline. The CDR3 sequence is CASSQVPEMGQGNEKLFF. DNA of the CDR3: TGCGCCAGCAGCCAAGTGCCCGAAATGGGACAGGGAAATGAAAAACTGTTTTTT.

The chain joins TRBV30 to TRBJ2-5; a weak D match, TRBD2 (7 bases). V lost 6 bases, J lost 3 bases, and 14 bases lay in between. The germline gives CDR1 GTSNPN, CDR2 SVGIG (reference sequence). CDR3 length: 13 amino acids. CDR3 loop: CACRGGVKETQYF. CDR3 nucleotide sequence: TGTGCCTGTCGAGGGGGGGTGAAAGAGACCCAGTACTTC.

The genes are TRBV11-2 and TRBJ1-1, with D unresolved. V lost 4 bases to trimming and J lost 0 bases, with 12 bases between them. The CDR3 is 15 residues long. Per the germline V gene, CDR1 is SGHAT and CDR2 is FQNNGV. This CDR3 reads CASSSWSYMNTEAFF. CDR3 DNA: TGTGCCAGCAGCTCCTGGAGTTACATGAACACTGAAGCTTTCTTT.

The V call is TRBV19, the J call TRBJ1-1; maybe TRBD1 (5 bases). Trimming took off 6 bases at V and 0 bases at J, with 14 bases between the two ends. From germline, CDR1 is LNHDA and CDR2 SQIVND (reference sequence). The CDR3 length is 15 residues. The CDR3 sequence is CASRGGWELNTEAFF. The CDR3 nucleotides are TGTGCCAGTAGGGGGGGGTGGGAGCTGAACACTGAAGCTTTCTTT.

This clone was detected a few times. V usage is TRBV7-2 and J usage is TRBJ2-1; D is perhaps TRBD2 (6 bases). This CDR3 comprises 13 residues. Germline-derived CDR1 and CDR2 are SGHTA and FQGNSA. The ends were cut back, 5 bases at V and 7 bases at J, with 12 bases in the middle. For the CDR3, the DNA is TGTGCCAGCAGCCGAGGTGGGGGGAATGAGCAGTTCTTC. This encodes CASSRGGGNEQFF.

The chain has TRBV7-9 and TRBJ1-6; no clear D. V lost 2 bases and J lost 6, with 14 bases in between. Germline V gene sequence: CDR1 SEHNR, CDR2 FQNEAQ (reference sequence). This CDR3 comprises 16 residues. The CDR3 DNA is TGTGCCAGCAGCTTAAGAGATATATCGATTAATTCACCCCTCCACTTT. It is translated as CASSLRDISINSPLHF.

V and J are TRBV9 and TRBJ1-4; 12 nucleotides agree with TRBD1. V shed 4 bases, J shed 7 bases, and the junction held 5 bases outside the gene matches. Germline values: CDR1 SGDLS, CDR2 YYNGEE. There are 15 residues in the CDR3. The CDR3 DNA reads as TGTGCCAGCAGCACCGGGACAGGGGGCTTTGAAAAACTGTTTTTT. Protein: CASSTGTGGFEKLFF.